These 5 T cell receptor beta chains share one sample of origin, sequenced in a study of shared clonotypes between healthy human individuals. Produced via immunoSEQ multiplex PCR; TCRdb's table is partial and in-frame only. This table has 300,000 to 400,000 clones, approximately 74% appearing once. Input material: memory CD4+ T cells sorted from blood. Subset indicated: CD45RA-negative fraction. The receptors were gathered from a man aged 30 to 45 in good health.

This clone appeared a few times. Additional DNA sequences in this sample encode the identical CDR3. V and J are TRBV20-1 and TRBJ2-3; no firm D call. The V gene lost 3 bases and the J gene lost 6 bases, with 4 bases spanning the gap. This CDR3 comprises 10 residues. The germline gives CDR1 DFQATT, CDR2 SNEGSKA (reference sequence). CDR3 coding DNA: TGCAGTGCTAGTACCGATACGCAGTATTTT. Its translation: CSASTDTQYF.

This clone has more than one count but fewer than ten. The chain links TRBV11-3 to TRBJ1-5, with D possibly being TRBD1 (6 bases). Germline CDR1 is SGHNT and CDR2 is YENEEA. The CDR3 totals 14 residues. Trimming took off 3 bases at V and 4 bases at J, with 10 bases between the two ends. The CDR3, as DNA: TGTGCCAGCAGCTTGTGCGGACAGAATCAGCCCCAGCATTTT. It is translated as CASSLCGQNQPQHF.

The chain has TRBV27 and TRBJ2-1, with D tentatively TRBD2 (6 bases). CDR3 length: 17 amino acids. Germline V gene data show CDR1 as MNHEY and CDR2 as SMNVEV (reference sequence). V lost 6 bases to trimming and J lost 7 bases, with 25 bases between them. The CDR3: CASSLDGGTPRGNEQFF. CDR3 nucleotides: TGTGCCAGCAGCCTGGACGGAGGGACCCCCCGGGGGAATGAGCAGTTCTTC.

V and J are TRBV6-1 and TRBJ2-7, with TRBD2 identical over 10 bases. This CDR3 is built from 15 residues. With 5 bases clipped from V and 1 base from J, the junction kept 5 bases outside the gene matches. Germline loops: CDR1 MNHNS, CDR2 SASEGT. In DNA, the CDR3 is TGTGCCAGCAGTCCGCTAGCGGGAGTGTCCTACGAGCAGTACTTC. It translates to CASSPLAGVSYEQYF.

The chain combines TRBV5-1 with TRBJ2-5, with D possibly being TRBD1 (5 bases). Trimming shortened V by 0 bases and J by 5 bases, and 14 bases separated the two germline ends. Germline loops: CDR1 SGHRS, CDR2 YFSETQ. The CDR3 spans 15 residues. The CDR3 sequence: CASSLGSTVRETQYF. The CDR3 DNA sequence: TGCGCCAGCAGCTTGGGGTCGACAGTGAGGGAGACCCAGTACTTC. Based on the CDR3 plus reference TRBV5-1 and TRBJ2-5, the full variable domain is KAGVTQTPRYLIKTRGQQVTLSCSPISGHRSVSWYQQTPGQGLQFLFEYFSETQRNKGNFPGRFSGRQFSNSRSEMNVSTLELGDSALYLCASSLGSTVRETQYFGPGTRLLVL.